Sequencing of this T cell receptor (beta chain) was carried out in a study of cytomegalovirus exposure and HLA in healthy donors. The wider study: Within an early data release were 80 million to 90 million unique TCRs drawn from HLA-typed donors.

PCR involved 60 Vbeta and 13 Jbeta primers. Clones were read by immunoSEQ multiplex PCR, and TCRdb kept only the in-frame ones, dropping some. The repertoire holds 150,000 to 200,000 clones, with roughly 82% as singletons. The V gene's germline CDR1 is SGHVS and CDR2 FNYEAQ. The CDR3 loop spans 17 amino acids. The J segment lost 0 bases and the V segment lost 5 bases, leaving 7 bases of the junction unmatched. Study results and limitations: Later analysis associated a missense DCLRE1C variant with TCR beta V- and J-gene trimming.

As regards this clone: Its target is unknown.

This sequence was found in a man in his fifties in good health and CMV-seropositive. J is TRBJ2-1 and V is TRBV7-6; TRBD2 matches 10 bases. Sequencing was carried out using PBMCs. The CDR3 reads CASSLGTSVSSYNEQFF. The CDR3 nucleotides read TGTGCCAGCAGCCTCGGGACTAGCGTGAGCTCCTACAATGAGCAGTTCTTC.